This T cell receptor (beta chain) was documented in a study of blood T cell repertoires in COVID-19. The method was immunoSEQ multiplex PCR; TCRdb's version includes in-frame clones alone and lacks a portion of them. The data contain about 400,000 clones, roughly 89% of them seen just once; the ten biggest clones take up about 1.7%. The germline gives CDR1 SGHDN, CDR2 FVKESK. The V and J ends lost 1 base and 4 bases respectively, with 5 bases between them. This CDR3 region has 13 residues. This clone has a single count. The sequenced material came from PBMCs or T cells enriched from blood (not recorded which). The V call is TRBV14, the J call TRBJ2-1; D not certain. This receptor was taken from a woman in her thirties who had recovered from COVID-19. As DNA, the CDR3 is TGTGCCAGCAGCCAAGCGACATACAATGAGCAGTTCTTC. Translated: CASSQATYNEQFF.